The 27 T cell receptor beta chains listed next were all sequenced from one sample in a study of T-cell memory formation after mild COVID-19. Using its own MiXCR run on the 5' RACE reads, TCRdb lists one record per CDR3 protein. The table records 300,000 to 400,000 distinct CDR3 sequences, roughly 13% of them present only once. Sequencing was carried out using PBMCs or a T cell subset sorted from them (not recorded which). The receptor source for this set is a man between 18 and 35 years old who had mild COVID-19 (a few samples of this study predate the infection). Cell type and time point are not known.

This clonotype has at least ten counts. The CDR3 loop is CSAPKSTDTQYF. Here the CDR3 DNA reads TGCAGTGCCCCGAAGAGCACAGATACGCAGTATTTT. V and J are TRBV20-1 and TRBJ2-3; D is unresolved. CDR1 DFQATT and CDR2 SNEGSKA come from the germline V gene (reference sequence). The CDR3 is 12 residues long. V was trimmed by 6 bases and J by 0 bases, leaving 7 bases between them.

J is TRBJ2-7 and V is TRBV11-2; a weak D match, TRBD2 (6 bases). The CDR3 is 15 residues long. Per germline, CDR1 SGHAT and CDR2 FQNNGV. Trimming took 7 bases from V and 3 from J, leaving 19 bases between them. CDR3 sequence (DNA): TGTGCCAGCACCGAAGGAACTAGCCAGATCTACGAGCAGTACTTC. It is translated as CASTEGTSQIYEQYF.

V and J are TRBV9 and TRBJ1-1; D is undetermined. V lost 3 bases and J lost 1, with 13 bases in between. CDR1 and CDR2 (germline): SGDLS, YYNGEE. The CDR3 is 15 amino acids. Here the CDR3 reads CASSARTDPNTEAFF. The DNA of the CDR3 is TGTGCCAGCAGCGCTCGGACGGATCCGAACACTGAAGCTTTCTTT.

V is TRBV12-3 or TRBV12-4 and J is TRBJ1-6; tentatively, D is TRBD1 (5 bases). The CDR3 contains 15 residues. The V and J ends lost 6 bases and 3 bases respectively, with 12 bases between them. CDR3 loop: CASRRDLNYNSPLHF. The CDR3 DNA reads as TGTGCCAGCAGGCGGGACCTAAACTATAATTCACCCCTCCACTTT.

The CDR3 reads CASSFPGQGMNTEAFF. The CDR3 bases are TGTGCCAGCAGTTTCCCGGGACAGGGGATGAACACTGAAGCTTTCTTT. The gene calls are TRBV28 and TRBJ1-1; 10 bases are shared with TRBD1. From germline, CDR1 is MDHEN and CDR2 SYDVKM. CDR3 length: 16 amino acids. V lost 3 bases and J lost 0; bases outside the gene matches: 4.

This chain links TRBV4-1 with TRBJ2-1; D not resolved. The CDR3 spans 13 residues. V gave up 0 bases and J gave up 4 bases, with 4 bases separating them. Germline V gene lookup returns CDR1 MGHRA and CDR2 YSYEKL. CDR3 bases: TGCGCCAGCAGCCAAGATATATACAATGAGCAGTTCTTC. It specifies CASSQDIYNEQFF.

This clonotype occurred a few times. The chain has TRBV15 and TRBJ1-2; 10 bases fit TRBD1. Trimming at V came to 4 bases and at J to 8 bases, leaving 7 bases not matched to a gene. There are 14 residues in the CDR3. CDR1 LNHNV and CDR2 YYDKDF come from the germline V gene (reference sequence). The CDR3 DNA sequence: TGTGCCACCAGCATAGACAGGGGGCCCGGGGGCTACACCTTC. It yields the protein CATSIDRGPGGYTF.

This clonotype was observed many times. The chain links TRBV20-1 to TRBJ2-1; TRBD2 agrees at 8 bases. Losses at the gene ends were 0 bases for V and 4 bases for J; bases not matched to a gene: 11. The germline CDR1 and CDR2 sequences are DFQATT and SNEGSKA (reference sequence). The CDR3 has 17 residues. The DNA for the CDR3 is TGCAGTGCTAGAGATAGGTCGGGGACTAGTCTTTACAATGAGCAGTTCTTC. It is translated as CSARDRSGTSLYNEQFF.

This chain uses TRBV4-3 with TRBJ2-7; D is perhaps TRBD1 (5 bases). Trimming left V 8 bases short and J 2 bases short, with 7 bases between. This CDR3 region has 11 residues. Germline V gene data show CDR1 as LGHNA and CDR2 as YSLEER. The DNA of the CDR3 is TGCGCCAGCGGGGCGGCCTACGAGCAGTACGTC. It specifies CASGAAYEQYV.

V is TRBV5-1 and J is TRBJ1-6; 8 bases fit TRBD1. The CDR3 consists of 14 residues. The junction had 5 bases not matched to a gene; V was cut back by 4 bases and J by 8 bases. Germline-derived CDR1 and CDR2 are SGHRS and YFSETQ. The CDR3 DNA follows: TGCGCCAGCAGCAAGGACAGGGAAGATTCACCCCTCCACTTT. It translates to CASSKDREDSPLHF.

This CDR3 reads CASSVDVHTDTQYF. CDR3 nucleotide sequence: TGTGCCAGCAGCGTAGATGTCCACACAGATACGCAGTATTTT. The gene calls are TRBV9 and TRBJ2-3, with no clear D. The germline V gene has CDR1 SGDLS and CDR2 YYNGEE. V lost 0 bases to trimming and J lost 2 bases, with 7 bases between them. The CDR3 is 14 amino acids.

The chain is built from TRBV25-1 and TRBJ2-7; 8 bases agree with TRBD2. This CDR3 region has 15 residues. V lost 7 bases, J lost 6 bases, and 14 bases stayed unmatched. Germline V lookup: CDR1 MGHDK, CDR2 SYGVNS. The CDR3 DNA sequence: TGTGCCAGCAAAACCCCGGGACTAGGACGATCCGAGCAGTACTTC. This sequence encodes CASKTPGLGRSEQYF.

The chain has TRBV3-1 and TRBJ2-7, with TRBD2 as a possible D gene (5 bases). Germline assignment: CDR1 LGHDT and CDR2 YNNKEL (reference sequence). The CDR3 totals 15 residues. With 3 bases removed from V and 3 bases from J, the gap between germline ends came to 15 bases. CDR3 sequence (DNA): TGTGCCAGCAGCCATACCGGGATATGGATCTACGAGCAGTACGTC. Translation gives CASSHTGIWIYEQYV.

In its sample, this clonotype was seen a few times. V gene TRBV2 combines with J gene TRBJ2-7; TRBD1 matches at 7 bases. With 3 bases clipped from V and 2 bases from J, the junction kept 7 bases outside the gene matches. The CDR3 runs to 15 residues. The V gene's germline CDR1 is SNHLY and CDR2 FYNNEI. The CDR3 bases are TGTGCCAGCAGTGATCCCCGGGACAGTACCTACGAGCAGTACGTC. Translation gives CASSDPRDSTYEQYV.

V is TRBV7-9 and J is TRBJ2-7; possible D gene TRBD1, 6 bases. Trimming cost V 4 bases and J 2 bases, with 15 bases left between them. This CDR3 comprises 15 residues. Germline values: CDR1 SEHNR, CDR2 FQNEAQ (reference sequence). The CDR3 sequence: CASSSTTGTTYEQYF. The CDR3 bases are TGTGCCAGCAGCTCGACGACAGGAACCACCTACGAGCAGTACTTC.

This clonotype appeared a few times. The J gene is TRBJ2-7, the V gene TRBV6-6; TRBD2 matches at 9 bases. Looked up from germline, CDR1 is MNHNY and CDR2 is SVGAGI (reference sequence). The CDR3 runs to 14 residues. V shed 0 bases, J shed 3 bases, and the junction held 0 bases outside the gene matches. The CDR3: CASSYSSGGYEQYV. DNA for the CDR3: TGTGCCAGCAGTTACTCTAGCGGGGGCTACGAGCAGTACGTC.

Points on this clonotype: The junction departs from the called germline gene at one end, perhaps through a read error. The chain has TRBV7-9 and TRBJ2-7, with 11 positions matching TRBD2. Per germline, CDR1 SEHNR and CDR2 FQNEAQ (reference sequence). The CDR3 is 13 residues long. The CDR3 loop is CASSVAGGREQYF. In DNA form, the CDR3 reads TGTGCCAGCAGCGTAGCGGGGGGGCGTGAGCAGTACTTC. Combining the CDR3 with reference TRBV7-9 and TRBJ2-7 gives the whole variable domain DTGVSQNPRHKITKRGQNVTFRCDPISEHNRLYWYRQTLGQGPEFLTYFQNEAQLEKSRLLSDRFSAERPKGSFSTLEIQRTEQGDSAMYLCASSVAGGREQYFGPGTRLTVT.

There are a few counts of this clonotype. The chain joins TRBV27 to TRBJ1-2; maybe TRBD1 (6 bases). The CDR3 consists of 16 residues. CDR1 and CDR2 from the germline V gene are MNHEY and SMNVEV (reference sequence). V was clipped by 6 bases and J by 4 bases, with 21 bases between them. The DNA of the CDR3 is TGTGCCAGCAGCACTCTCGGGGGCCCCGCGGGCTATGGCTACACCTTC. This codes for CASSTLGGPAGYGYTF.

The rearrangement links TRBV23-1 to TRBJ1-2, with no clear D. TRBV23-1 is recorded as an ORF, its role being uncertain. V lost 3 bases to trimming and J lost 7 bases, with 39 bases between them. This CDR3 comprises 22 residues. CDR3 bases: TGCGCCAGCAGTCACATCCGGACTTTAAATATTACTTTTCACCCAAGGATTCGTGGCTACACCTTC. Its protein is CASSHIRTLNITFHPRIRGYTF.

This clonotype was counted ten times or more. The chain carries TRBV7-2 and TRBJ2-5; possibly TRBD2 for D (5 bases). V lost 2 bases, J lost 2 bases, and 9 bases lay in between. The V gene's germline CDR1 is SGHTA and CDR2 FQGNSA. CDR3 size: 14 residues. The CDR3 region is CASSLSAAQETQYF. Here the CDR3 DNA reads TGTGCCAGCAGCTTATCAGCGGCTCAAGAGACCCAGTACTTC.

This chain uses TRBV7-2 with TRBJ1-5, with D possibly TRBD1 on 5 matching bases. CDR1 SGHTA and CDR2 FQGNSA come from the germline V gene. Deletions cut 3 bases from V and 4 bases from J, with 13 bases between. This CDR3 region has 15 residues. CDR3 protein: CASSFDRARNQPQHF. CDR3 bases: TGTGCCAGCAGCTTTGACAGAGCTCGAAATCAGCCCCAGCATTTT. The full variable domain, in which reference TRBV7-2 and TRBJ1-5 provide the parts outside the CDR3, is GAGVSQSPSNKVTEKGKDVELRCDPISGHTALYWYRQSLGQGLEFLIYFQGNSAPDKSGLPSDRFSAERTGGSVSTLTIQRTQQEDSAVYLCASSFDRARNQPQHFGDGTRLSIL.

The rearrangement links TRBV20-1 to TRBJ1-1; TRBD1 agrees at 7 bases. CDR3 length equals 15 residues. Trimming took 0 bases from V and 1 from J; bases not matched to a gene: 5. The V gene's germline CDR1 is DFQATT and CDR2 SNEGSKA (reference sequence). The CDR3 region is CSARDFNRGNTEAFF. Here the CDR3 DNA reads TGCAGTGCTAGAGATTTCAACAGGGGGAACACTGAAGCTTTCTTT.

This rearrangement joins TRBV5-1 to TRBJ2-7, with D uncertain. V dropped 6 bases and J dropped 5 bases, with 15 bases sitting between them. Germline V lookup: CDR1 SGHRS, CDR2 YFSETQ. The CDR3 is 13 residues long. The CDR3 region is CASTEPHRNEQYF. CDR3 nucleotide sequence: TGCGCCAGCACTGAACCCCACCGGAACGAGCAGTACTTC.

This clonotype was counted at least ten times. J is TRBJ2-7 and V is TRBV7-2; TRBD1 matches 8 bases. The CDR3 spans 15 residues. V gave up 3 bases and J gave up 2 bases; unmatched junction bases: 6. CDR1 is SGHTA, CDR2 FQGNSA, per germline. CDR3 nucleotides: TGTGCCAGCAGCTTTCAGACAGGGGCAACCTACGAGCAGTACGTC. It translates to CASSFQTGATYEQYV.

The rearrangement uses TRBV4-1 and TRBJ2-2; weak D call: TRBD2 (5 bases). CDR1 MGHRA and CDR2 YSYEKL come from the germline V gene. V lost 1 base to trimming and J lost 2 bases, with 11 bases between them. There are 16 residues in the CDR3. The CDR3: CASSQGLADNTGELFF. The CDR3 region has the DNA TGCGCCAGCAGCCAAGGGCTAGCCGATAACACCGGGGAGCTGTTTTTT.

J is TRBJ2-5 and V is TRBV4-1; the D gene is possibly TRBD2 (7 bases). The CDR3 is 15 residues long. In germline, CDR1 is MGHRA, CDR2 YSYEKL. V lost 7 bases and J lost 5, with 20 bases in between. The CDR3, as DNA: TGCGCCAGCACCACCGGGGGGACATCTCTTGAGACCCAGTACTTC. Protein product: CASTTGGTSLETQYF.

The sample holds a few counts of this clonotype. The V call is TRBV6-5, the J call TRBJ2-7, with 9 bases aligning to TRBD2. The V gene's germline CDR1 is MNHEY and CDR2 SVGAGI. V was clipped by 8 bases and J by 1 base; unmatched bases: 3. This CDR3 contains 13 residues. The CDR3, as DNA: TGTGCCAGCCAGCGGGGGGCTTCCTACGAGCAGTACGTC. Translated, it gives CASQRGASYEQYV.